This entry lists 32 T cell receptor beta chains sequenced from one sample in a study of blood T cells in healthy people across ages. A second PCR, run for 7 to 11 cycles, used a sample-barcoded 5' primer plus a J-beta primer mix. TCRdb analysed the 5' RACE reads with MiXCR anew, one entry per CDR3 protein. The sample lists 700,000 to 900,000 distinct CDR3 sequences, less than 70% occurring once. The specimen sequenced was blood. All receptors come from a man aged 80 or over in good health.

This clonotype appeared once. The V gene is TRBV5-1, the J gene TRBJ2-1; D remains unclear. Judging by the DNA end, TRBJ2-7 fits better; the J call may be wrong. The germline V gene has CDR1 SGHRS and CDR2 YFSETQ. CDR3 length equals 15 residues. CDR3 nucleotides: TGCGCCAGCAGCCCCGACGGAGTTACCTACAATGAGCAGTACTTC. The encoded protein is CASSPDGVTYNEQYF.

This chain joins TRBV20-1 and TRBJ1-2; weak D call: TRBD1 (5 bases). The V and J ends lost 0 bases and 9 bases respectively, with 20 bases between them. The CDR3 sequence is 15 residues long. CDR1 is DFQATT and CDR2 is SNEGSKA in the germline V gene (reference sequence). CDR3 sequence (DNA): TGCAGTGCTAGAGATCGTAAGGGGCTTGACGTAAGCTACACCTTC. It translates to CSARDRKGLDVSYTF.

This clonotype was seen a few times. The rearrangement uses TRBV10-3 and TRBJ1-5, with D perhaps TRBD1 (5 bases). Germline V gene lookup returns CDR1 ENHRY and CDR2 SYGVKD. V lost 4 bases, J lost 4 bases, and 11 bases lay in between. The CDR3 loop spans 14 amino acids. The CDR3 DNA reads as TGTGCCATCAGTGTAGAGGGGCGGAATCAGCCCCAGCATTTT. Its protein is CAISVEGRNQPQHF.

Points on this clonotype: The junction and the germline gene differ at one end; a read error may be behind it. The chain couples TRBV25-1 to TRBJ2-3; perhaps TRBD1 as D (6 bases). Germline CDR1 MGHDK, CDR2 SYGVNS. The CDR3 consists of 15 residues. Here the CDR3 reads CAGSDPRGPGDTQYF. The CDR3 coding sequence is TGTGCCGGCAGTGACCCCAGGGGCCCGGGAGATACGCAGTATTTT.

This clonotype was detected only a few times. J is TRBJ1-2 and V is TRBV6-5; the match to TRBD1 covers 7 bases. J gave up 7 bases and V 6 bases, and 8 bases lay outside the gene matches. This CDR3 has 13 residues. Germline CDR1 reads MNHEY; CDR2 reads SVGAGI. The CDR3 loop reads CASRGTAESGYTF. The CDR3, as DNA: TGTGCCAGCAGGGGGACAGCGGAGTCTGGCTACACCTTC.

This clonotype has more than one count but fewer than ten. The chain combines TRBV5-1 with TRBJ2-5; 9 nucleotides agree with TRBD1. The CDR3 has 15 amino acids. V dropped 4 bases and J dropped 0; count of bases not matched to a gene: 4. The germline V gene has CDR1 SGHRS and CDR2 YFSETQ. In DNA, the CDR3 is TGCGCCAGCAGCATCCGGACAGGGGACCAAGAGACCCAGTACTTC. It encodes CASSIRTGDQETQYF.

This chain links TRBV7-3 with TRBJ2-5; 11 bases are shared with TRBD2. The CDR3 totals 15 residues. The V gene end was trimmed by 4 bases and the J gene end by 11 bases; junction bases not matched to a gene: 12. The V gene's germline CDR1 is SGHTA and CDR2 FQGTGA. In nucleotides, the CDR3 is TGTGCCAGCAGCTCCATTAGCGGGAGGGTTCGGGAGCAGTACTTC. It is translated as CASSSISGRVREQYF.

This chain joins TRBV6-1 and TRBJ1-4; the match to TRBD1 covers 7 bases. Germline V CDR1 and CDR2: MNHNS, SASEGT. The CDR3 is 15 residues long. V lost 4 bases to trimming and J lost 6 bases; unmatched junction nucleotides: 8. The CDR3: CASSGSGTAYEKLFF. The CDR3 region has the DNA TGTGCCAGCAGTGGTAGCGGGACAGCATATGAAAAACTGTTTTTT.

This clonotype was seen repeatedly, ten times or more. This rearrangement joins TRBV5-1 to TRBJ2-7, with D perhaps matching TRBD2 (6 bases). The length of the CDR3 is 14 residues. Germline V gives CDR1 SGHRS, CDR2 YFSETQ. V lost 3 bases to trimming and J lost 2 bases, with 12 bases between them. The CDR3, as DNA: TGCGCCAGCAGCTGGTCAGGAGGGCCCTACGAGCAGTACTTC. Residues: CASSWSGGPYEQYF.

Here the CDR3 DNA reads TGCGCCAGCAACCAGGGAGGGAATGAGCAGTACTTC. Protein sequence: CASNQGGNEQYF. The chain is built from TRBV5-1 and TRBJ2-7; TRBD2 agrees at 7 bases. The CDR3 totals 12 residues. Germline loops: CDR1 SGHRS, CDR2 YFSETQ. The J segment lost 7 bases and the V segment lost 6 bases, leaving 7 bases of the junction unmatched.

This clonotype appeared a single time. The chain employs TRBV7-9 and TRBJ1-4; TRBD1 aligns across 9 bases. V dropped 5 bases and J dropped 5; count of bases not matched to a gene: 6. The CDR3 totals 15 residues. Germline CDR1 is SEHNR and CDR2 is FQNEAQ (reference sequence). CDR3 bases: TGTGCCAGCAGCCCAAGGGACAGGGAGAATGAAAAACTGTTTTTT. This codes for CASSPRDRENEKLFF.

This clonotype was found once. CDR3: CASSLVGTGVSYEQYF. DNA for the CDR3: TGCGCCAGCAGCTTGGTCGGGACAGGGGTCTCCTACGAGCAGTACTTC. This chain connects TRBV5-1 to TRBJ2-7, with TRBD1 matching 10 bases. V gave up 0 bases and J gave up 0 bases; unmatched junction bases: 3. This CDR3 comprises 16 residues. The germline gives CDR1 SGHRS, CDR2 YFSETQ.

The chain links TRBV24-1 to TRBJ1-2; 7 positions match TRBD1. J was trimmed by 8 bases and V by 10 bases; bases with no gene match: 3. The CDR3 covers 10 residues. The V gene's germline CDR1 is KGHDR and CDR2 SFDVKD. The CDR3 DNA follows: TGTGCCACGACAGGGAACGGCTACACCTTC. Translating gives CATTGNGYTF.

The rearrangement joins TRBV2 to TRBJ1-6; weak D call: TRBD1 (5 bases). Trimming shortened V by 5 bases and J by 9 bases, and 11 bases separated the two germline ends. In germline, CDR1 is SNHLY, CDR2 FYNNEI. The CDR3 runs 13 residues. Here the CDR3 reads CASSFQGTSPLHF. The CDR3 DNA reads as TGTGCCAGCAGTTTTCAGGGAACTTCACCCCTCCACTTT.

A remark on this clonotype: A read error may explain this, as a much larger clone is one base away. The CDR3 loop reads CASSPKTRVLHGYTF. CDR3 sequence (DNA): TGCGCCAGCAGCCCAAAGACAAGGGTCCTCCATGGCTACACCTTC. The rearrangement links TRBV5-1 to TRBJ1-2; D not resolved. Germline V gene data show CDR1 as SGHRS and CDR2 as YFSETQ. This CDR3 region has 15 residues. Trimming pared 4 bases from V and 6 bases from J, leaving 19 bases between.

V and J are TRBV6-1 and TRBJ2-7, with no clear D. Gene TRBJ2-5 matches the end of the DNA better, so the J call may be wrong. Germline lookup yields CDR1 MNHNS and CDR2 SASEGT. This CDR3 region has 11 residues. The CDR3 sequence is CASSGSGTQYF. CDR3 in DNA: TGTGCCAGCAGTGGGTCGGGGACCCAGTACTTC.

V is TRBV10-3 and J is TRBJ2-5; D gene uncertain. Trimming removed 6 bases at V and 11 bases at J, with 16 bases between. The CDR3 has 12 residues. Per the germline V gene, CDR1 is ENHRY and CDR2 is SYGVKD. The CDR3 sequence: CAISAASVEQYF. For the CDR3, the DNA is TGTGCCATCAGCGCGGCCAGCGTTGAGCAGTACTTC.

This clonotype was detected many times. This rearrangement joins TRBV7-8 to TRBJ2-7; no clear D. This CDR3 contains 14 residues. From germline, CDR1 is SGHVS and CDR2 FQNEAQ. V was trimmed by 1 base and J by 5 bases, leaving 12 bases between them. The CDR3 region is CASSLGGVPHEQYF. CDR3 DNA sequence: TGTGCCAGCAGCTTAGGAGGAGTTCCCCACGAGCAGTACTTC.

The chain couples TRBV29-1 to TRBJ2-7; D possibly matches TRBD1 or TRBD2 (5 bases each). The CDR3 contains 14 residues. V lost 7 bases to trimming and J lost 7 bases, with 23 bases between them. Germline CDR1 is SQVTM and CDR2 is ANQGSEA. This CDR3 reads CSARFGLGLREQYF. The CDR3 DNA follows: TGCAGCGCCCGTTTCGGACTGGGGCTACGTGAGCAGTACTTC.

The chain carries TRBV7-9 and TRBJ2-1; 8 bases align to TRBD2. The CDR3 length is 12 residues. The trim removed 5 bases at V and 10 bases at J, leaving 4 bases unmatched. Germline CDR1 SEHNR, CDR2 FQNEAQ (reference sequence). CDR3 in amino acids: CASSRTSWEQFF. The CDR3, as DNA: TGTGCCAGCAGCCGGACTAGCTGGGAGCAGTTCTTC.

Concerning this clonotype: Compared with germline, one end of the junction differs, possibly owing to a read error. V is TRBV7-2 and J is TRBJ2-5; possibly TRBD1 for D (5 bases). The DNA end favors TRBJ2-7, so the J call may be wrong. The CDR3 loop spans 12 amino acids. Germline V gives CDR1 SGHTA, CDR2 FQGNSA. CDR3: CASSLARDEQYF. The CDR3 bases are TGCGCCAGCAGCTTGGCCAGGGACGAGCAGTACTTC.

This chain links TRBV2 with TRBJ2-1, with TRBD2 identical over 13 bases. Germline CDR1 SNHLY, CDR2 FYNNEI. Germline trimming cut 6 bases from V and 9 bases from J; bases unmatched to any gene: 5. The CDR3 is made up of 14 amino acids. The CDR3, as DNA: TGTGCCAGCAGGGCCGGACTAGCGGGAGTTGAGCAGTTCTTC. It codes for CASRAGLAGVEQFF.

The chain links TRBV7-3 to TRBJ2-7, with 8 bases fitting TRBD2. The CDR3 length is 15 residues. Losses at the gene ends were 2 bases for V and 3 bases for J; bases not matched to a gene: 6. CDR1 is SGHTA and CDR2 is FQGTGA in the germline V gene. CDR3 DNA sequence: TGTGCCAGCAGCTTATCCGGGACTAGTTTCTACGAGCAGTACTTC. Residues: CASSLSGTSFYEQYF.

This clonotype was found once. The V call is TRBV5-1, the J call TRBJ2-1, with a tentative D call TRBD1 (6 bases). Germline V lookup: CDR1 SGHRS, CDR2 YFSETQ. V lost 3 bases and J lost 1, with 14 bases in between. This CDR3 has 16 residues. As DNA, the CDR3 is TGCGCCAGCAGCTGGGGGACACTTGGGTCCTACAATGAGCAGTTCTTC. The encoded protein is CASSWGTLGSYNEQFF.

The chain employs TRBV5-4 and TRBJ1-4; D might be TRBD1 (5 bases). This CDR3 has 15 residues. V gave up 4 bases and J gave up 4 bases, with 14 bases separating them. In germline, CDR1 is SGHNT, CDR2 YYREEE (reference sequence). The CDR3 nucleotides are TGTGCCAGCAGCCTCGGCGGGACTAATAATGAAAAACTGTTTTTT. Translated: CASSLGGTNNEKLFF.

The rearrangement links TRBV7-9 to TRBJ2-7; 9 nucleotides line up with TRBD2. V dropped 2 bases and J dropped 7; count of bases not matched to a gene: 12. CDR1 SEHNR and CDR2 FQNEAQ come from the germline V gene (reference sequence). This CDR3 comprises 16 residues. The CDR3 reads CASSLSGGRVSSEQYF. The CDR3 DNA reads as TGTGCCAGCAGCTTAAGCGGCGGGAGGGTGTCGAGTGAGCAGTACTTC.

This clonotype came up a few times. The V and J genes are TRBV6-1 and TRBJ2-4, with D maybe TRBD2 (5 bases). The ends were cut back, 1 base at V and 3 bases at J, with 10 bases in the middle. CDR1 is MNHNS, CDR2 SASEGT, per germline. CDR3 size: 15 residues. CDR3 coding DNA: TGTGCCAGCAGTGAAGGGGTAGACTACAAAAACATTCAGTACTTC. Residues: CASSEGVDYKNIQYF.

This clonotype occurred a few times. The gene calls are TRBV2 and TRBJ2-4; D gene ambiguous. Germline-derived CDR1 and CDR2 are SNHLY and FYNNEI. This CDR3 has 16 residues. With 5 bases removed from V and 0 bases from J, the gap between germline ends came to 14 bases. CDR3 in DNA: TGTGCCAGCAGTACCCACACCGCCCTAGCCAAAAACATTCAGTACTTC. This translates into CASSTHTALAKNIQYF. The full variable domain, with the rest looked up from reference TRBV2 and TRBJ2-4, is EPEVTQTPSHQVTQMGQEVILRCVPISNHLYFYWYRQILGQKVEFLVSFYNNEISEKSEIFDDQFSVERPDGSNFTLKIRSTKLEDSAMYFCASSTHTALAKNIQYFGAGTRLSVL.

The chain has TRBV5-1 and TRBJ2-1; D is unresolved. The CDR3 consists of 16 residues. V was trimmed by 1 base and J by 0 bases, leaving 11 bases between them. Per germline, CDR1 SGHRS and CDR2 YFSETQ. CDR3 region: CASSLFGRGSYNEQFF. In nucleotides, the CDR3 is TGCGCCAGCAGCTTGTTCGGTCGTGGCTCCTACAATGAGCAGTTCTTC.

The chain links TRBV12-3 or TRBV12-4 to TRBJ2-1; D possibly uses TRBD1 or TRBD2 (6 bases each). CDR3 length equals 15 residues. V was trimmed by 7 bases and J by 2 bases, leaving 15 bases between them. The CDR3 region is CASTPGGTTYNEQFF. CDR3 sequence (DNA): TGTGCCAGCACCCCTGGCGGGACAACCTACAATGAGCAGTTCTTC.

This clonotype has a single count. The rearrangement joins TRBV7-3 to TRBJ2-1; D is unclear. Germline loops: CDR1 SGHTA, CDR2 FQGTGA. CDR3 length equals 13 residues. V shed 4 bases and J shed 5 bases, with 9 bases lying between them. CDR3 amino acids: CASSSLRDNEQFF. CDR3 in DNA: TGTGCCAGCAGCTCCCTACGGGACAATGAGCAGTTCTTC.

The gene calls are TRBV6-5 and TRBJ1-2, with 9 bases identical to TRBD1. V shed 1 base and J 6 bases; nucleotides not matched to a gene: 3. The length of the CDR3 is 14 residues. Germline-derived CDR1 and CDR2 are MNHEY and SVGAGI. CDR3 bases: TGTGCCAGCAGTTACTTACAGGGGGCGAATGGCTACACCTTC. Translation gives CASSYLQGANGYTF.